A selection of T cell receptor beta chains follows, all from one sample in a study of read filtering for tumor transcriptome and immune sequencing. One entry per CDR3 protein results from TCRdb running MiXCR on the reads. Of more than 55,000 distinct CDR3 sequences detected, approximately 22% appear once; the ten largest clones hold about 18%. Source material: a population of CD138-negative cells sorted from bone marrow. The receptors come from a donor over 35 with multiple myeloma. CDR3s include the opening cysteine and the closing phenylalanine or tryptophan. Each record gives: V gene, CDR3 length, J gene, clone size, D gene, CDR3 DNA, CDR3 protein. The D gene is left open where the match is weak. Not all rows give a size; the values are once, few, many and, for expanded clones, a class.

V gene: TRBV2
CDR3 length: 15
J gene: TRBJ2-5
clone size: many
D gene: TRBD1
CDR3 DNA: TGTGCCAGCAGTGAAAGAGGACAGGGTGGCGAGACCCAGTACTTC
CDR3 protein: CASSERGQGGETQYF

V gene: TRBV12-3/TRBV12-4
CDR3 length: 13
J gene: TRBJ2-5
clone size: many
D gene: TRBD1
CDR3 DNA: TGTGCCAGCAGTTTAGGCAGGGGGGAGACCCAGTACTTC
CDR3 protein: CASSLGRGETQYF

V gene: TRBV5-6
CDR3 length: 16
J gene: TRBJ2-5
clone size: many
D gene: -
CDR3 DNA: TGTGCCAGCAGCCAGATTGGGGCTCGGGGGAGGGAGACCCAGTACTTC
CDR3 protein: CASSQIGARGRETQYF

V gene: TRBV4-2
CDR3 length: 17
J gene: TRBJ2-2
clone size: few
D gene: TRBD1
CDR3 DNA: TGTGCCAGCAGCCAACCTATCGGGACAGGGAACACCGGGGAGCTGTTTTTT
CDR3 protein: CASSQPIGTGNTGELFF

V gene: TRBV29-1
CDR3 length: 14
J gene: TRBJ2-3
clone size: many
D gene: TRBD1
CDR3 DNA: TGCAGCGTTGAAAGGGGACAGAGGACAGATACGCAGTATTTT
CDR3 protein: CSVERGQRTDTQYF

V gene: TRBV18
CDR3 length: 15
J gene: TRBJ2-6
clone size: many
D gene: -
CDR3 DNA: TGTGCCAGCTCACCACCGGGGGCTGGGGCCAACGTCCTGACTTTC
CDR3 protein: CASSPPGAGANVLTF

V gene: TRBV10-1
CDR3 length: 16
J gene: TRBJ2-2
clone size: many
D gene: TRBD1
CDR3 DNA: TGCGCCAGCAGTATGGGGACAGGCCCCCAGACCGGGGAGCTGTTTTTT
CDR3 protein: CASSMGTGPQTGELFF

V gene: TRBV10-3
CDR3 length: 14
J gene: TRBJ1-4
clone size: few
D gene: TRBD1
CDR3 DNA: TGTGCCATCGGAGACAGGACAGGGGAGGAGAAACTGTTTTTT
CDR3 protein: CAIGDRTGEEKLFF

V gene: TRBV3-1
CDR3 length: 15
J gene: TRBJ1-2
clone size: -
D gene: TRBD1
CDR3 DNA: TGTGCCAGCAGCCCCCGGGACAGGGGACTTGATGGCTACACCTTC
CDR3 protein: CASSPRDRGLDGYTF

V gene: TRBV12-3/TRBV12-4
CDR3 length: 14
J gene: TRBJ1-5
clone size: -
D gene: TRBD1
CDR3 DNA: TGTGCCAGCAGTTTGGCAGGGGGCGGTCAGCCCCAGCATTTT
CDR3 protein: CASSLAGGGQPQHF

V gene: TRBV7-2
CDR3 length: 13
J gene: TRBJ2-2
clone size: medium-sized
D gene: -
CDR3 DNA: TGTGCCAGCAGCTTATTCGACACCGGGGAGCTGTTTTTT
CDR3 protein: CASSLFDTGELFF

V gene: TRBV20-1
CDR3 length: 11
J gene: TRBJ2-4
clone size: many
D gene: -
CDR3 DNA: TGCAGTGCTACGCCCCGGGATTCCCCATACTTC
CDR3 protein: CSATPRDSPYF

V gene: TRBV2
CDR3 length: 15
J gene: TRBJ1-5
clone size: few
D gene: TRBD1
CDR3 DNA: TGTGCCAGCATCGACAGGGGGAAGATCTCGGTGGCCCAGCATTTT
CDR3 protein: CASIDRGKISVAQHF

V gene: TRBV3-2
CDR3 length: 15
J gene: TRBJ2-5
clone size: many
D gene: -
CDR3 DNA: TGTGCCAGCGCACCATGGACTAGCGGGGTCGAGACCCAGTACTTC
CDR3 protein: CASAPWTSGVETQYF

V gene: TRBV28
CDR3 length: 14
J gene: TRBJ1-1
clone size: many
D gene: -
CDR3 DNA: TGTGCCAGCAGTATTTTTGGGGTAAACACTGAAGCTTTCTTT
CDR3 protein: CASSIFGVNTEAFF

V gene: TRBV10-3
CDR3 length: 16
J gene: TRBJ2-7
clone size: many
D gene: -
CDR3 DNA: TGTGCCATCAGTGACCCCACGGACAAGAGCTCCTACGAGCAGTACTTC
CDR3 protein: CAISDPTDKSSYEQYF

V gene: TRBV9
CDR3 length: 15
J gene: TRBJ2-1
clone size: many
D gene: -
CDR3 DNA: TGTGCCAGCAGCGTGGGACCCTCAGGGTACAATGAGCAGTTCTTC
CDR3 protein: CASSVGPSGYNEQFF

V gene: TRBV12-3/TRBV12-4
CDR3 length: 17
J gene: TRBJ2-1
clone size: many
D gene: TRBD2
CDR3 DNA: TGTGCCAGCAGTCTCGGGACTAGTTCTAGCTCCTACAATGAGCAGTTCTTC
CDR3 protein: CASSLGTSSSSYNEQFF

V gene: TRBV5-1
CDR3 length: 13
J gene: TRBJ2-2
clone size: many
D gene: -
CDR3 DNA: TGCGCCAGCCGAAGACTAGACGTCGGGGAGCTGTTTTTT
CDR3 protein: CASRRLDVGELFF

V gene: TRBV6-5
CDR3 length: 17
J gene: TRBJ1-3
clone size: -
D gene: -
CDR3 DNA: TGTGCCAGCAGTTACTCGACTGGAGCTGGCGAAACAAACACCATATATTTT
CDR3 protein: CASSYSTGAGETNTIYF

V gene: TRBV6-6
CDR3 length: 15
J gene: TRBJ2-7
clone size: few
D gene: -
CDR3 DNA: TGTGCCAGCAGTTCCTCGGGGGACGGTTCCTACGAGCAGTACTTC
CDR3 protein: CASSSSGDGSYEQYF

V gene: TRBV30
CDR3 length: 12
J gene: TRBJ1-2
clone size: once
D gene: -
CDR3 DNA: TGTGCCTGGAGCACCACACGGGGAATCTCCACCTTC
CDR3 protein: CAWSTTRGISTF

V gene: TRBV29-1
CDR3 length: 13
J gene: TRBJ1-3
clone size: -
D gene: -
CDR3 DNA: TGCAGCGTTAGGAGGATCTCTGGAAACACCATATATTTT
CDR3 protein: CSVRRISGNTIYF

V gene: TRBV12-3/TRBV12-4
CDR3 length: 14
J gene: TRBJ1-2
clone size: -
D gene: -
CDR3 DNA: TGTGCCAGCAGTTTACAGGGGCTCGGCTATGGCTACACCTTC
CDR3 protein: CASSLQGLGYGYTF

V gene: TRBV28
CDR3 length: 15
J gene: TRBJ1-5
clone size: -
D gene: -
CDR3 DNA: TGTGCCAGCAGCCGGACCGGACTGCTGGATCAGCCCCAGCATTTT
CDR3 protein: CASSRTGLLDQPQHF

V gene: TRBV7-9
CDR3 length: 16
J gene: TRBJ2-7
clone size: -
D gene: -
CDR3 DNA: TGTGCCAGCAGCAAGACTCGGTCGGCAGGGCCCTACGAGCAGTACTTC
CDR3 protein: CASSKTRSAGPYEQYF

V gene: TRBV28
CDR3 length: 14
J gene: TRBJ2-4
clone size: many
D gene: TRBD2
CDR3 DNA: TGTGCCAGCAGTTCCCCTAGCGGGGAATGGATTCAGTACTTC
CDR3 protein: CASSSPSGEWIQYF

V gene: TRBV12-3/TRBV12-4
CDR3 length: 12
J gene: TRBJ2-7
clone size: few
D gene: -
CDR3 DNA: TGTGCCAGCAGTCCCGACGGGAAGGAGCAGTACTTC
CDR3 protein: CASSPDGKEQYF

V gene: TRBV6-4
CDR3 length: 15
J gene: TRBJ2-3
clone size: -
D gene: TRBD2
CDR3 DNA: TGTGCCAGCAGTGAGTCTGGCGGGAGATCAGATACGCAGTATTTT
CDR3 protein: CASSESGGRSDTQYF

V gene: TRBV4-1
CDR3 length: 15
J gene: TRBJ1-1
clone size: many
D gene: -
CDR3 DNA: TGCGCCAGCAGCCAATTTGGAGGGCGCAACACTGAAGCTTTCTTT
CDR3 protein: CASSQFGGRNTEAFF

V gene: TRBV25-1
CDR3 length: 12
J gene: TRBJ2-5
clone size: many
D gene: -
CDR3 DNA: TGTGCCGTCAGGGGGGATGAAGAGACCCAGTACTTC
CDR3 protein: CAVRGDEETQYF

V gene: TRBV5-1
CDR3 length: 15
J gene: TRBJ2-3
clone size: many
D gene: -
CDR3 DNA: TGCGCCAGCAGCTTTCCGACTAGAAGCACAGATACGCAGTATTTT
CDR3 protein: CASSFPTRSTDTQYF

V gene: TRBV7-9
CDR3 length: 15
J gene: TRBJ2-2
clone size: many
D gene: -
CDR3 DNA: TGTGCCAGCAGCCTACAGGGTTATGGCACCGGGGAGCTGTTTTTT
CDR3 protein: CASSLQGYGTGELFF

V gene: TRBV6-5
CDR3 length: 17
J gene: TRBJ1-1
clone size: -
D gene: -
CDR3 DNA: TGTGCCAGCAGTTACTCGAAAGGGACAAGGGCAAACACTGAAGCTTTCTTT
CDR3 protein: CASSYSKGTRANTEAFF

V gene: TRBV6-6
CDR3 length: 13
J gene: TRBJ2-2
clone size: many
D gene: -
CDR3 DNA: TGTGCCAGCAGACCCATCCAGAGCGGGGAGCTGTTTTTT
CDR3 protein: CASRPIQSGELFF

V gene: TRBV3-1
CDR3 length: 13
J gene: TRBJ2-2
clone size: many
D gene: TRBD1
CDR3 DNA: TGTGCCAGCAGCAGACAGGGGACCGGGGAGCTGTTTTTT
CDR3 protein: CASSRQGTGELFF

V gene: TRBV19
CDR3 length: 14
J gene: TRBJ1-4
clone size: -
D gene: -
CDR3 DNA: TGTGCCAGTAGCCCGGGACTCCCGAAGGGAAAACTGTTTTTT
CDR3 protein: CASSPGLPKGKLFF

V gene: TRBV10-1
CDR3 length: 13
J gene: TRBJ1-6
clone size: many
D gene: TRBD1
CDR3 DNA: TGCGCCAGCAGGGGACAGGGGGATTCACCCCTCCACTTT
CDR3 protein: CASRGQGDSPLHF

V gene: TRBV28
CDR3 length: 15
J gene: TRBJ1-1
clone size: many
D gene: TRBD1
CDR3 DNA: TGTGCCAGCAGTTCCACAGGGGGCGCAGATAGGGAAGCTTTCTTT
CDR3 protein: CASSSTGGADREAFF

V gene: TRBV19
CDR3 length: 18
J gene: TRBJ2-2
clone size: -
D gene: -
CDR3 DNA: TGTGCCAGTAGTACGGGGGAAATCTTACCTCTGAACACCGGGGAGCTGTTTTTT
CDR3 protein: CASSTGEILPLNTGELFF

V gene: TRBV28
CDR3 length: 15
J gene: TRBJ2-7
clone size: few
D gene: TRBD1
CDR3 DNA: TGTGCCAGCACCTCGGACAGGACCTTTGGATACGAGCAGTACTTC
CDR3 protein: CASTSDRTFGYEQYF

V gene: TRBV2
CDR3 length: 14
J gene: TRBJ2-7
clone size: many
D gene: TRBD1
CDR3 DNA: TGTGCCGGAAGGACAGGGGATTCCGGCTACGAGCAGTACTTC
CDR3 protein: CAGRTGDSGYEQYF

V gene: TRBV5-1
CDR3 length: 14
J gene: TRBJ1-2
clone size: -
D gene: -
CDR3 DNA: TGCGCCAGCAGCCGTGGGGAGTCTAACTATGGCTACACCTTC
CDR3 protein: CASSRGESNYGYTF

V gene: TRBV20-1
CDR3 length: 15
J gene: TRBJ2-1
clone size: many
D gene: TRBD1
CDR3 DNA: TGCAGTGCTAGAGATATGACAGGGGGAAGGGGTGAGCAGTTCTTC
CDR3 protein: CSARDMTGGRGEQFF

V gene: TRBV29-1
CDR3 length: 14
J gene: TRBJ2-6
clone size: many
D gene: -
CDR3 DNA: TGCAGCGTTTACGGACTTTCTGGGGCCAACGTCCTGACTTTC
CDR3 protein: CSVYGLSGANVLTF

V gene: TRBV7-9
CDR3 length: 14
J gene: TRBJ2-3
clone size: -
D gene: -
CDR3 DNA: TGTGCCAGCAGCGCCGACCCTAGCACAGATACGCAGTATTTT
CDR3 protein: CASSADPSTDTQYF

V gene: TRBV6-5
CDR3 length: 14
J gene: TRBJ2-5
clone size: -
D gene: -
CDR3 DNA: TGTGCCAGCAGTTACACCTGGGGTTCAGGGACCCAGTACTTC
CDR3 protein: CASSYTWGSGTQYF

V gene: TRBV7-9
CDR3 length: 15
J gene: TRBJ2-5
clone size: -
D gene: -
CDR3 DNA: TGTGCCAGCAGCTTAGACGCTCGTGTTTTTGAGACCCAGTACTTC
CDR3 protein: CASSLDARVFETQYF

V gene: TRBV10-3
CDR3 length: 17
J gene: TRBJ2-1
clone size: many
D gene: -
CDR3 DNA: TGTGCCATCAGTGGTAGTAGCGGAGAAAGCTCCTACAATGAGCAGTTCTTC
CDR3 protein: CAISGSSGESSYNEQFF

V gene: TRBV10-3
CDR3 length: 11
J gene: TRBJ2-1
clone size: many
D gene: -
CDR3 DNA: TGTGCCATCGTATGGGGCGGCGAGCAGTTCTTC
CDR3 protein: CAIVWGGEQFF

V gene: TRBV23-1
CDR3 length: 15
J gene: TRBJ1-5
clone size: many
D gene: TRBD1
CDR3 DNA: TGCGCCAGCAGTCAGGGACAGGGACGCAATCAGCCCCAGCATTTT
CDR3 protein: CASSQGQGRNQPQHF

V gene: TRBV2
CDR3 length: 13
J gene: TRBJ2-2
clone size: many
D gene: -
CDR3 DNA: TGTGCCAGCAGTGAAATCTTGGCCGGGGAGCTGTTTTTT
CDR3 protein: CASSEILAGELFF

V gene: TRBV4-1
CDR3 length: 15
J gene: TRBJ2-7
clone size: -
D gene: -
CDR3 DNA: TGCGTCAGCAGCCCCTCGGAGACAGGAGACTACGAGCAGTACTTC
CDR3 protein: CVSSPSETGDYEQYF

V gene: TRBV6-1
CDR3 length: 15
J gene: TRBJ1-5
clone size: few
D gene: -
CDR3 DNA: TGTGCCAGCAGTGAAGGACCGCGAAGCAATCAGCCCCAGCATTTT
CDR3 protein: CASSEGPRSNQPQHF